This T cell receptor beta chain was recovered during a study of blood T cell repertoires in COVID-19. The table came from immunoSEQ multiplex PCR; TCRdb's copy has only in-frame clones and leaves some out. The table records roughly 65,000 clones, 75% to 80% of them present only once. Trimming removed 5 bases from V and 4 bases from J; junction bases left unmatched: 8. The CDR3 is 15 amino acids. Germline V gene data show CDR1 as LNHNV and CDR2 as YYDKDF (reference sequence). The clonotype comes from a human donor in a cohort sampled during active COVID-19. V usage is TRBV15 and J usage is TRBJ2-1; 7 bases are shared with TRBD1. Sequenced input: peripheral blood. The CDR3 sequence: CATSLRQGSYNEQFF. The CDR3 DNA reads as TGTGCCACCAGCCTCAGACAGGGATCATACAATGAGCAGTTCTTC.